This T cell receptor beta chain was captured by sequencing in a study of spatial heterogeneity in lung cancer. Study-wide results and caveats: TCRs found ubiquitously expanded in tumor appeared in blood more at resection than at follow-up.

Time point in this sample: sample taken at primary tumor resection. Whole RNA obtained from tumor, nontumor lung or frozen PBMC underwent sequencing without sorting. The cohort: approximately 66 early-stage, untreated non-small cell lung cancer patients. J gave up 5 bases and V 3 bases, and 6 bases lay outside the gene matches. Per germline, CDR1 KGHDR and CDR2 SFDVKD. CDR3 length equals 16 residues. TCRdb recomputed calls from the 5' RACE reads with MiXCR, one row per CDR3 protein. The top ten clones hold roughly 81% of a sample with 3,500 to 4,500 distinct CDR3 sequences, approximately 55% of them seen once. This clonotype has more than one count but fewer than ten. The target antigen is unknown. Because this beta chain is a stray read in a library intended to capture alpha chains, its abundance should not be given much weight.

This TCR was recovered from a female donor with early-stage non-small cell lung cancer. The sequences come from PBMCs, collected at surgery. The chain uses TRBV24-1 and TRBJ2-1; TRBD1 matches 10 bases. DNA for the CDR3: TGTGCCACCAGTGATCCGGGACAGGGGAAGAACAATGAGCAGTTCTTC. Its protein is CATSDPGQGKNNEQFF.